These T cell receptor beta chains were read from a single sample in a study of cytomegalovirus exposure and HLA in healthy donors. Repertoires were generated with immunoSEQ multiplex PCR, while TCRdb's copy carries only in-frame clones and drops some. The data hold roughly 70,000 clones, with around 80% observed a single time. The sample consisted of PBMCs. Every receptor here comes from a man aged 50 to 60 in good health and CMV-seronegative. CDR3s include the opening cysteine and the closing phenylalanine or tryptophan. Each record gives: clone size, D gene, V gene, J gene, CDR3 protein, CDR3 DNA. D genes are given only for firm matches. Clone size is not always given. Where it is, it says once, few, many or a class for expanded clones.

clone_size: once
d_call: TRBD1
v_call: TRBV6-5
j_call: TRBJ1-1
cdr3_aa: CASSSQGKNTEAFF
cdr3_nt: TGTGCCAGCAGTTCACAGGGGAAGAACACTGAAGCTTTCTTT

clone_size: -
d_call: TRBD1
v_call: TRBV30
j_call: TRBJ1-6
cdr3_aa: CAWSKVGRGLSPLHF
cdr3_nt: TGTGCCTGGAGTAAGGTCGGCAGGGGGCTATCACCCCTCCACTTT

clone_size: -
d_call: -
v_call: TRBV11-2
j_call: TRBJ2-1
cdr3_aa: CASSSLLARRFF
cdr3_nt: TGTGCCAGCAGCTCTTTACTAGCCCGACGGTTCTTC

clone_size: once
d_call: -
v_call: TRBV5-1
j_call: TRBJ1-5
cdr3_aa: CASSLGSGESKPQHF
cdr3_nt: TGCGCCAGCAGCTTGGGGTCAGGGGAGAGCAAGCCCCAGCATTTT

clone_size: -
d_call: -
v_call: TRBV4-1
j_call: TRBJ1-2
cdr3_aa: CASSSGQTVSGYTF
cdr3_nt: TGCGCCAGCAGCTCGGGACAAACGGTCTCGGGCTACACCTTC

clone_size: -
d_call: -
v_call: TRBV27
j_call: TRBJ1-2
cdr3_aa: CASSPSGGFGGYTF
cdr3_nt: TGTGCCAGCAGTCCCAGCGGTGGGTTTGGTGGCTACACCTTC

clone_size: -
d_call: -
v_call: TRBV7-8
j_call: TRBJ1-1
cdr3_aa: CASSLARTGQNTEAFF
cdr3_nt: TGTGCCAGCAGCTTAGCGCGTACAGGGCAGAACACTGAAGCTTTCTTT

clone_size: -
d_call: TRBD1
v_call: TRBV19
j_call: TRBJ2-1
cdr3_aa: CASSAPDRGLYNEQFF
cdr3_nt: TGTGCCAGTAGTGCCCCAGACAGGGGGCTTTACAATGAGCAGTTCTTC

clone_size: -
d_call: TRBD1
v_call: TRBV10-3
j_call: TRBJ1-5
cdr3_aa: CAISLGTGVNQPQHF
cdr3_nt: TGTGCCATCAGCTTAGGGACAGGAGTCAATCAGCCCCAGCATTTT

clone_size: -
d_call: -
v_call: TRBV4-1
j_call: TRBJ2-5
cdr3_aa: CASRRAGRETQYF
cdr3_nt: TGCGCCAGCCGTCGGGCAGGGAGGGAGACCCAGTACTTC

clone_size: -
d_call: TRBD1
v_call: TRBV29-1
j_call: TRBJ2-7
cdr3_aa: CSVGQGMYEQYF
cdr3_nt: TGCAGCGTCGGACAGGGGATGTACGAGCAGTACTTC

clone_size: -
d_call: -
v_call: TRBV5-1
j_call: TRBJ1-1
cdr3_aa: CASSSDSLRTEAFF
cdr3_nt: TGCGCCAGCAGCTCGGACAGCCTCCGGACTGAAGCTTTCTTT

clone_size: -
d_call: TRBD2
v_call: TRBV5-1
j_call: TRBJ2-2
cdr3_aa: CASSLTSANTGELFF
cdr3_nt: TGCGCCAGCAGCTTGACTAGCGCGAACACCGGGGAGCTGTTTTTT

clone_size: -
d_call: -
v_call: TRBV30
j_call: TRBJ1-1
cdr3_aa: CAWTGYTEAFF
cdr3_nt: TGTGCCTGGACAGGCTACACTGAAGCTTTCTTT

clone_size: once
d_call: TRBD2
v_call: TRBV7-9
j_call: TRBJ2-3
cdr3_aa: CASSLRLAGADTQYF
cdr3_nt: TGTGCCAGCAGCTTAAGACTAGCGGGAGCAGATACGCAGTATTTT

clone_size: -
d_call: TRBD1
v_call: TRBV7-2
j_call: TRBJ2-7
cdr3_aa: CASSFIGGDYEQYF
cdr3_nt: TGTGCCAGCAGCTTTATAGGGGGCGACTACGAGCAGTACTTC

clone_size: -
d_call: TRBD1
v_call: TRBV10-1
j_call: TRBJ2-7
cdr3_aa: CASSEHRGASYEQYF
cdr3_nt: TGCGCCAGCAGTGAGCACAGGGGGGCCTCCTACGAGCAGTACTTC

clone_size: -
d_call: -
v_call: TRBV16
j_call: TRBJ1-6
cdr3_aa: CASSQSGRNSPLHF
cdr3_nt: TGTGCCAGCAGCCAATCGGGGAGGAATTCACCCCTCCACTTT

clone_size: -
d_call: -
v_call: TRBV11-3
j_call: TRBJ2-3
cdr3_aa: CASKETASTDTQYF
cdr3_nt: TGTGCCAGCAAGGAGACCGCGAGCACAGATACGCAGTATTTT

clone_size: -
d_call: TRBD1
v_call: TRBV10-3
j_call: TRBJ1-1
cdr3_aa: CAISGGQAMNTEAFF
cdr3_nt: TGTGCCATCAGTGGGGGACAGGCCATGAACACTGAAGCTTTCTTT

clone_size: once
d_call: -
v_call: TRBV7-9
j_call: TRBJ2-7
cdr3_aa: CASSLVGTGLQGYHEQYF
cdr3_nt: TGTGCCAGCAGCTTAGTGGGAACCGGGCTACAGGGATACCACGAGCAGTACTTC

clone_size: few
d_call: TRBD1
v_call: TRBV30
j_call: TRBJ1-2
cdr3_aa: CAWRRRDRNYGYTF
cdr3_nt: TGTGCCTGGAGACGCCGGGACAGAAACTATGGCTACACCTTC

clone_size: -
d_call: TRBD1
v_call: TRBV6-5
j_call: TRBJ1-5
cdr3_aa: CASSRTGHGNQPQHF
cdr3_nt: TGTGCCAGCAGTCGGACAGGGCATGGCAATCAGCCCCAGCATTTT

clone_size: once
d_call: TRBD1
v_call: TRBV5-1
j_call: TRBJ2-2
cdr3_aa: CASSSADRGHWTGELFF
cdr3_nt: TGCGCCAGCAGCTCGGCGGACAGGGGGCACTGGACCGGGGAGCTGTTTTTT

clone_size: -
d_call: TRBD1
v_call: TRBV28
j_call: TRBJ1-2
cdr3_aa: CASSSGTGSPYGYTF
cdr3_nt: TGTGCCAGCAGTTCTGGGACAGGGTCCCCCTATGGCTACACCTTC

clone_size: -
d_call: TRBD1
v_call: TRBV18
j_call: TRBJ1-5
cdr3_aa: CASSLTTGRTNQPQHF
cdr3_nt: TGTGCCAGCTCACTGACGACAGGGAGGACAAATCAGCCCCAGCATTTT

clone_size: -
d_call: TRBD1
v_call: TRBV5-1
j_call: TRBJ1-1
cdr3_aa: CASSEQGGGTEAFF
cdr3_nt: TGCGCCAGCAGCGAACAGGGGGGCGGCACTGAAGCTTTCTTT

clone_size: -
d_call: TRBD1
v_call: TRBV5-1
j_call: TRBJ1-4
cdr3_aa: CASSLRGRNEKLFF
cdr3_nt: TGCGCCAGCAGCCTCAGGGGGCGAAATGAAAAACTGTTTTTT

clone_size: few
d_call: TRBD1
v_call: TRBV27
j_call: TRBJ2-5
cdr3_aa: CASSPRRDRGQETQYF
cdr3_nt: TGTGCCAGCAGTCCTAGACGCGACAGGGGGCAAGAGACCCAGTACTTC

clone_size: -
d_call: -
v_call: TRBV7-9
j_call: TRBJ2-7
cdr3_aa: CASSHRDNSYEQYF
cdr3_nt: TGTGCCAGCAGCCACCGGGACAACTCCTACGAGCAGTACTTC

clone_size: -
d_call: -
v_call: TRBV2
j_call: TRBJ1-2
cdr3_aa: CASRDSLNYGYTF
cdr3_nt: TGTGCCAGCAGGGACAGTCTTAACTATGGCTACACCTTC

clone_size: -
d_call: -
v_call: TRBV6-5
j_call: TRBJ1-2
cdr3_aa: CASRGGVDGYTF
cdr3_nt: TGTGCCAGCAGGGGGGGGGTGGATGGCTACACCTTC

clone_size: -
d_call: -
v_call: TRBV28
j_call: TRBJ2-3
cdr3_aa: CASSPRARAQYF
cdr3_nt: TGTGCCAGCAGTCCGAGGGCTAGGGCGCAGTATTTT

clone_size: -
d_call: TRBD1
v_call: TRBV30
j_call: TRBJ2-6
cdr3_aa: CAWRRQGASGANVLTF
cdr3_nt: TGTGCCTGGAGGAGGCAGGGGGCATCGGGGGCCAACGTCCTGACTTTC

clone_size: -
d_call: TRBD1
v_call: TRBV7-3
j_call: TRBJ1-1
cdr3_aa: CASRSNAGGKSEAFF
cdr3_nt: TGTGCCAGCAGATCTAACGCAGGGGGTAAATCCGAAGCTTTCTTT

clone_size: -
d_call: -
v_call: TRBV27
j_call: TRBJ1-2
cdr3_aa: CASSYVGGTDGYTF
cdr3_nt: TGTGCCAGCAGTTACGTAGGTGGGACTGATGGCTACACCTTC

clone_size: -
d_call: -
v_call: TRBV19
j_call: TRBJ1-1
cdr3_aa: CASSIDQIRARQENTEAFF
cdr3_nt: TGTGCCAGTAGTATAGATCAGATAAGAGCGCGACAGGAGAACACTGAAGCTTTCTTT

clone_size: -
d_call: -
v_call: TRBV15
j_call: TRBJ1-2
cdr3_aa: CATRRDTLNYGYTF
cdr3_nt: TGTGCCACCAGAAGGGACACTCTTAACTATGGCTACACCTTC

clone_size: -
d_call: TRBD1
v_call: TRBV9
j_call: TRBJ1-5
cdr3_aa: CASSSGQGENQPQHF
cdr3_nt: TGTGCCAGCAGCTCGGGACAGGGTGAGAATCAGCCCCAGCATTTT

clone_size: -
d_call: -
v_call: TRBV10-3
j_call: TRBJ2-7
cdr3_aa: CAISESGTFTYEQYF
cdr3_nt: TGTGCCATCAGTGAGTCTGGGACATTTACCTACGAGCAGTACTTC

clone_size: -
d_call: -
v_call: TRBV7-2
j_call: TRBJ1-1
cdr3_aa: CASSFSMNTEAFF
cdr3_nt: TGTGCCAGCAGCTTCTCTATGAACACTGAAGCTTTCTTT

clone_size: -
d_call: TRBD2
v_call: TRBV7-2
j_call: TRBJ2-3
cdr3_aa: CASKGGVLADTQYF
cdr3_nt: TGTGCCAGCAAGGGAGGGGTGCTCGCAGATACGCAGTATTTT

clone_size: -
d_call: -
v_call: TRBV9
j_call: TRBJ1-1
cdr3_aa: CASSVIGSGTEAFF
cdr3_nt: TGTGCCAGCAGCGTAATTGGCTCGGGCACTGAAGCTTTCTTT

clone_size: -
d_call: -
v_call: TRBV5-1
j_call: TRBJ2-7
cdr3_aa: CASSLGGIGQGPAYF
cdr3_nt: TGCGCCAGCAGCTTGGGGGGGATAGGGCAGGGGCCTGCCTACTTC

clone_size: -
d_call: -
v_call: TRBV4-1
j_call: TRBJ2-7
cdr3_aa: CASSQDLGGAYEQYF
cdr3_nt: TGCGCCAGCAGCCAAGATTTGGGTGGAGCCTACGAGCAGTACTTC

clone_size: few
d_call: -
v_call: TRBV7-2
j_call: TRBJ1-2
cdr3_aa: CASSLARDYGYTF
cdr3_nt: TGTGCCAGCAGCCTTGCACGGGACTATGGCTACACCTTC

clone_size: -
d_call: TRBD1
v_call: TRBV27
j_call: TRBJ2-5
cdr3_aa: CASRTGTVLPGESETQYF
cdr3_nt: TGTGCCAGCAGAACCGGGACAGTGCTCCCCGGGGAGTCCGAGACCCAGTACTTC

clone_size: -
d_call: TRBD1
v_call: TRBV28
j_call: TRBJ2-1
cdr3_aa: CASSLRTGATVDNEQFF
cdr3_nt: TGTGCCAGCAGCCTTCGGACAGGGGCTACCGTTGACAATGAGCAGTTCTTC

clone_size: -
d_call: TRBD2
v_call: TRBV7-2
j_call: TRBJ2-7
cdr3_aa: CASSLGASGGWSYEQYF
cdr3_nt: TGTGCCAGCAGCTTAGGGGCTAGCGGAGGTTGGTCCTACGAGCAGTACTTC

clone_size: -
d_call: -
v_call: TRBV10-3
j_call: TRBJ2-1
cdr3_aa: CAISGGANEQFF
cdr3_nt: TGTGCCATCAGTGGGGGCGCCAATGAGCAGTTCTTC